The T cell receptor (beta chain) under discussion was sequenced for a study of follicular helper T cells after annual influenza vaccination. Study-wide context: Sampling occurred days 0, 7 and 28 after each influenza vaccination.

The sample's time point: 2015-2016 season, pre-vaccination. ICOS+CD38+ and ICOS-CD38- fractions were sorted from non-naive CD4+CXCR5+PD-1+ cells. The CDR3 is 17 amino acids. J lost 0 bases, V lost 5 bases, and 6 bases had no gene match. Germline-derived CDR1 and CDR2 are LGHNA and YSLEER. Here immunoSEQ multiplex PCR was the method, and the copy in TCRdb shows in-frame clones only, minus some. The table includes 9,500 to 15,000 clones, 70% to 80% detected once. The chain couples TRBV4-3 to TRBJ2-6; 8 nucleotides match TRBD1. This TCR was recovered from an adult who received the influenza vaccine. Sequenced here: CXCR5+ CD38- circulating T follicular helper cells from blood, sampled on the day of influenza vaccination. Described subset: circulating Tfh, non-naive CD4+CXCR5+PD-1+ (ICOS+CD38+ or ICOS-CD38-). The CDR3 loop reads CASSMGQATSGANVLTF. CDR3 bases: TGCGCCAGCAGCATGGGACAGGCGACCTCTGGGGCCAACGTCCTGACTTTC.